The 7 T cell receptor beta chains listed next were all sequenced from one sample in a study of cytomegalovirus exposure and HLA in healthy donors. Vbeta (60) and Jbeta (13) primers were used in the PCR. Method: immunoSEQ multiplex PCR; TCRdb's copy keeps in-frame clones and lacks some. The sample contains roughly 190,000 clones, more than 80% of which appear only once. Source material: PBMCs. These receptors were taken from a woman aged 50 to 60 in good health and CMV-seropositive.

CDR3: CASSYDLTTYEQYF. CDR3 DNA sequence: TGTGCCAGCAGTTACGACCTGACAACCTACGAGCAGTACTTC. V and J are TRBV6-6 and TRBJ2-7; no firm D call. CDR1 MNHNY and CDR2 SVGAGI come from the germline V gene (reference sequence). CDR3 length: 14 residues. Deletions cut 2 bases from V and 2 bases from J, with 10 bases between.

The chain joins TRBV6-5 to TRBJ2-5; 13 nucleotides agree with TRBD2. The germline V gene has CDR1 MNHEY and CDR2 SVGAGI. The CDR3 is 15 residues long. V was clipped by 8 bases and J by 4 bases; unmatched bases: 7. Here the CDR3 reads CASSWTSGGAETQYF. In nucleotides, the CDR3 is TGTGCCAGCTCGTGGACTAGCGGGGGAGCAGAGACCCAGTACTTC.

The genes are TRBV10-3 and TRBJ1-5; D ambiguous. Trimming took off 0 bases at V and 6 bases at J, with 15 bases between the two ends. Looked up from germline, CDR1 is ENHRY and CDR2 is SYGVKD. CDR3 length: 16 residues. The CDR3 reads CAISESGGPSGQPQHF. DNA of the CDR3: TGTGCCATCAGTGAGTCGGGCGGGCCCTCGGGTCAGCCCCAGCATTTT.

The chain couples TRBV5-4 to TRBJ1-2; TRBD1 matches at 12 bases. Germline CDR1 and CDR2: SGHNT and YYREEE (reference sequence). Trimming cost V 4 bases and J 7 bases; bases outside gene matches: 8. CDR3 length: 15 residues. The CDR3 coding sequence is TGTGCCAGCAGCCGCGGGGACAGGGGGCAGAGTGGCTACACCTTC. Translating it yields CASSRGDRGQSGYTF. The complete variable domain, with remaining parts taken from reference TRBV5-4 and TRBJ1-2, reads ETGVTQSPTHLIKTRGQQVTLRCSSQSGHNTVSWYQQALGQGPQFIFQYYREEENGRGNFPPRFSGLQFPNYSSELNVNALELDDSALYLCASSRGDRGQSGYTFGSGTRLTVV.

The rearrangement links TRBV28 to TRBJ2-2, with D tentatively TRBD1 (6 bases). The CDR3 spans 13 residues. The germline gives CDR1 MDHEN, CDR2 SYDVKM. V shed 11 bases and J shed 1 base, with 11 bases lying between them. The chain's CDR3 is CASLTGNTGELFF. The CDR3 DNA is TGTGCCTCCTTGACAGGGAACACCGGGGAGCTGTTTTTT.

CDR3 region: CASSLDRGGGVNEQFF. CDR3 DNA sequence: TGCGCCAGCAGCTTGGATCGGGGGGGAGGGGTCAATGAGCAGTTCTTC. This chain joins TRBV5-1 and TRBJ2-1, with 8 nucleotides matching TRBD2. The V and J ends lost 0 bases and 6 bases, in that order; junction bases with no gene match: 8. Germline CDR1 reads SGHRS; CDR2 reads YFSETQ. This CDR3 spans 16 amino acids.

Turning to this clone: Other DNA sequences in this specimen translate into the identical CDR3. The J gene is TRBJ1-5, the V gene TRBV7-2; D uncertain. V gave up 3 bases and J gave up 0 bases, with 3 bases separating them. CDR3 length equals 13 residues. Germline values: CDR1 SGHTA, CDR2 FQGNSA. The chain's CDR3 is CASSFSSNQPQHF. In DNA form, the CDR3 reads TGTGCCAGCAGCTTCTCTAGCAATCAGCCCCAGCATTTT. The full variable domain, in which reference TRBV7-2 and TRBJ1-5 provide the parts outside the CDR3, is GAGVSQSPSNKVTEKGKDVELRCDPISGHTALYWYRQSLGQGLEFLIYFQGNSAPDKSGLPSDRFSAERTGGSVSTLTIQRTQQEDSAVYLCASSFSSNQPQHFGDGTRLSIL.